The present T cell receptor beta chain was sequenced within a study of circulating and synovial CD4+ cells in juvenile arthritis. Points from the study as a whole: Compared with bulk blood, circulating pathogenic-like lymphocytes shared substantially more CDR3 sequences with synovial T cells. T cell genome counts differed by at least an order of magnitude between CPL and CD4 samples.

On this clone itself: Its antigen remains unknown.

The method was immunoSEQ multiplex PCR; TCRdb's version includes in-frame clones alone and lacks a portion of them. The table shows around 15,000 clones, with about 90% occurring only once. The CDR3 runs to 16 residues. Germline CDR1 is ENHRY and CDR2 is SYGVKD. The V segment lost 8 bases and the J segment 4 bases; nucleotides outside the gene matches: 8. Source material: CD4+ T cells from blood. This TCR came from a human donor with juvenile idiopathic arthritis. V and J are TRBV10-3 and TRBJ2-3; TRBD2 matches at 14 bases. CDR3 sequence (DNA): TGTGCCATCGGGGTTGAGGGACTAGCGGGAGCAGATACGCAGTATTTT. It codes for CAIGVEGLAGADTQYF.